Below, 8 T cell receptor beta chains from the same sample are listed, as sequenced in a study of cytomegalovirus exposure and HLA in healthy donors. Use of 60 Vbeta and 13 Jbeta primers characterized the PCR. Some clones are missing from TCRdb's copy, which holds only in-frame ones; the method was immunoSEQ multiplex PCR. The profile shows approximately 190,000 clones, about three quarters of them singletons. Sequences were obtained from PBMCs. These TCRs come from a woman between 25 and 40 years old in good health and CMV-seropositive.

The V call is TRBV5-4, the J call TRBJ1-1; no definite D call. V was trimmed by 5 bases and J by 4 bases, leaving 12 bases between them. The CDR3 spans 13 residues. Per the germline V gene, CDR1 is SGHNT and CDR2 is YYREEE (reference sequence). The CDR3 loop reads CASRLASGTEAFF. CDR3 DNA sequence: TGTGCCAGCAGGCTGGCGTCGGGCACTGAAGCTTTCTTT. Drawing the rest from reference TRBV5-4 and TRBJ1-1, the complete variable domain is ETGVTQSPTHLIKTRGQQVTLRCSSQSGHNTVSWYQQALGQGPQFIFQYYREEENGRGNFPPRFSGLQFPNYSSELNVNALELDDSALYLCASRLASGTEAFFGQGTRLTVV.

This chain uses TRBV7-2 with TRBJ2-7, with 8 bases fitting TRBD1. The CDR3 is 14 residues long. Germline CDR1 reads SGHTA; CDR2 reads FQGNSA. The V and J ends lost 2 bases and 5 bases, in that order; junction bases with no gene match: 5. This CDR3 reads CASSLWQGADEQYF. The CDR3 DNA follows: TGTGCCAGCAGCTTATGGCAGGGGGCGGACGAGCAGTACTTC. The variable domain in full, completed from reference TRBV7-2 and TRBJ2-7, reads GAGVSQSPSNKVTEKGKDVELRCDPISGHTALYWYRQSLGQGLEFLIYFQGNSAPDKSGLPSDRFSAERTGGSVSTLTIQRTQQEDSAVYLCASSLWQGADEQYFGPGTRLTVT.

The gene calls are TRBV11-2 and TRBJ1-6, with 7 nucleotides matching TRBD1. CDR1 and CDR2 from the germline V gene are SGHAT and FQNNGV. There are 17 residues in the CDR3. V was pared by 6 bases and J by 0 bases, with 8 bases of the junction left unmatched. CDR3 protein: CASSGTATSSYNSPLHF. The CDR3 DNA reads as TGTGCCAGCAGTGGGACAGCGACGAGCTCCTATAATTCACCCCTCCACTTT.

The genes are TRBV7-2 and TRBJ1-1, with D tentatively TRBD1 (5 bases). Germline V CDR1 and CDR2: SGHTA, FQGNSA. The CDR3 loop spans 15 amino acids. V gave up 4 bases and J gave up 0 bases, with 12 bases separating them. The CDR3 region has the DNA TGTGCCAGCAGCTACGGGGGGGGAATGAACACTGAAGCTTTCTTT. It encodes CASSYGGGMNTEAFF.

The chain links TRBV5-4 to TRBJ1-4, with a tentative D call TRBD1 (5 bases). This CDR3 has 14 amino acids. Germline V lookup: CDR1 SGHNT, CDR2 YYREEE (reference sequence). Deletions cut 4 bases from V and 7 bases from J, with 14 bases between. CDR3 nucleotide sequence: TGTGCCAGCAGCGACAGCGGGGAGGGTGAAAAACTGTTTTTT. As protein: CASSDSGEGEKLFF.

This chain links TRBV19 with TRBJ2-3; maybe TRBD1 (5 bases). Germline V gene lookup returns CDR1 LNHDA and CDR2 SQIVND (reference sequence). Trimming pared 5 bases from V and 1 base from J, leaving 13 bases between. The CDR3 covers 15 residues. The CDR3 DNA reads as TGTGCCAGTAGTTTGGGGCTGCAACGCACAGATACGCAGTATTTT. Translation gives CASSLGLQRTDTQYF.

The sample holds a few counts of this clone. The chain links TRBV6-1 to TRBJ1-2; 8 bases agree with TRBD1. The V gene end was trimmed by 7 bases and the J gene end by 4 bases; junction bases not matched to a gene: 5. Germline CDR1 reads MNHNS; CDR2 reads SASEGT. The CDR3 runs to 13 residues. This CDR3 is CASTWTGTYGYTF. CDR3 nucleotides: TGTGCCAGCACCTGGACAGGGACCTATGGCTACACCTTC.

The V gene is TRBV2, the J gene TRBJ1-2; TRBD1 aligns across 10 bases. Germline assignment: CDR1 SNHLY and CDR2 FYNNEI. CDR3 length: 12 amino acids. The trim removed 9 bases at V and 3 bases at J, leaving 1 base unmatched. CDR3 in amino acids: CARGTGDYGYTF. The CDR3 DNA reads TGTGCCAGGGGGACAGGGGACTATGGCTACACCTTC.